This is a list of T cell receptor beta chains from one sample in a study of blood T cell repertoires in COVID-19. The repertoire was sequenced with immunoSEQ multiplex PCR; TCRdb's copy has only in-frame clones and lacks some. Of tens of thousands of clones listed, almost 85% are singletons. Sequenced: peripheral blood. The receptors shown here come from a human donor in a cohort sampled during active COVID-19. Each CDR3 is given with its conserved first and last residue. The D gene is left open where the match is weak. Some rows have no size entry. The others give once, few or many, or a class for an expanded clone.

CDR3: CASSRRGSPSGYTF; DNA: TGTGCCAGCAGCCGGAGGGGAAGTCCAAGTGGCTACACCTTC; J: TRBJ1-2; D: -; size: few; V: TRBV27
CDR3: CASSLQGLISEQFF; DNA: TGCGCCAGCAGCCTACAGGGTTTGATTAGTGAGCAGTTCTTC; J: TRBJ2-1; D: -; size: -; V: TRBV4-1
CDR3: CASSPSDGTQYF; DNA: TGCGCCAGCAGCCCCAGCGATGGTACGCAGTATTTT; J: TRBJ2-3; D: -; size: -; V: TRBV5-1
CDR3: CASSEARRTGNQPQHF; DNA: TGTGCCAGCAGTGAAGCCCGACGAACCGGGAATCAGCCCCAGCATTTT; J: TRBJ1-5; D: -; size: -; V: TRBV6-1
CDR3: CASSQPGQMNTEAFF; DNA: TGTGCCAGCAGTCAGCCCGGACAGATGAACACTGAAGCTTTCTTT; J: TRBJ1-1; D: -; size: -; V: TRBV6-6
CDR3: CASTLVGYYGYTF; DNA: TGTGCCAGCACCCTAGTTGGGTACTATGGCTACACCTTC; J: TRBJ1-2; D: -; size: -; V: TRBV7-9
CDR3: CASSRGGGFPYEQYF; DNA: TGCGCCAGCAGCCGCGGGGGGGGATTCCCCTACGAGCAGTACTTC; J: TRBJ2-7; D: TRBD2; size: once; V: TRBV5-1
CDR3: CASKDGGDRTGWNTGELFF; DNA: TGCGCCAGCAAGGATGGGGGGGATCGGACAGGGTGGAACACCGGGGAGCTGTTTTTT; J: TRBJ2-2; D: -; size: -; V: TRBV5-1
CDR3: CASRPRVTYEQYF; DNA: TGTGCCAGCAGACCCAGGGTTACCTACGAGCAGTACTTC; J: TRBJ2-7; D: -; size: -; V: TRBV5-8
CDR3: CASSEFKQRSEQETQYF; DNA: TGTGCCAGCAGTGAATTTAAACAGCGGTCAGAACAAGAGACCCAGTACTTC; J: TRBJ2-5; D: -; size: -; V: TRBV25-1
CDR3: CASSYSAANYGYTF; DNA: TGTGCCAGCAGTTACTCGGCAGCTAACTATGGCTACACCTTC; J: TRBJ1-2; D: -; size: -; V: TRBV6-5
CDR3: CASSLVTEETQYF; DNA: TGTGCCAGCAGCTTGGTCACGGAGGAAACGCAGTATTTT; J: TRBJ2-3; D: -; size: -; V: TRBV5-4
CDR3: CASSLNIGTATDTQYF; DNA: TGTGCCAGCAGCTTAAATATTGGGACAGCCACAGATACGCAGTATTTT; J: TRBJ2-3; D: TRBD1; size: -; V: TRBV11-2
CDR3: CASSLRELAEAFF; DNA: TGTGCCAGCAGTCTCCGGGAACTCGCTGAAGCTTTCTTT; J: TRBJ1-1; D: -; size: few; V: TRBV6-6
CDR3: CASSRTSGGIEQFF; DNA: TGTGCCAGCAGCAGGACTAGCGGGGGGATTGAGCAGTTCTTC; J: TRBJ2-1; D: TRBD2; size: -; V: TRBV2
CDR3: CASSWSSAATDTQYF; DNA: TGTGCCAGCAGCTGGAGTTCGGCCGCCACAGATACGCAGTATTTT; J: TRBJ2-3; D: -; size: few; V: TRBV3-1/TRBV3-2
CDR3: CASSQTQGAAAFF; DNA: TGTGCCAGCAGCCAGACTCAGGGGGCCGCAGCTTTCTTT; J: TRBJ1-1; D: TRBD1; size: -; V: TRBV14
CDR3: CASRRIDSSYNEQFF; DNA: TGTGCCAGTCGGCGGATCGATAGCTCCTACAATGAGCAGTTCTTC; J: TRBJ2-1; D: -; size: once; V: TRBV19
CDR3: CASLHFPRDRPHSYEQYF; DNA: TGTGCCAGCCTCCATTTCCCTCGGGACAGACCACACTCCTACGAGCAGTACTTC; J: TRBJ2-7; D: -; size: -; V: TRBV21-1
CDR3: CASRPGGPVNYGYTF; DNA: TGTGCCAGCCGCCCGGGAGGACCCGTTAACTATGGCTACACCTTC; J: TRBJ1-2; D: -; size: -; V: TRBV19